The 20 T cell receptor beta chains listed next were all sequenced from one sample in a study of CD8 T cells in Susac syndrome. Reverse transcription of about 0.45 to 1 ug RNA used random hexamers. TCRdb reanalysed the immunoSEQ multiplex PCR reads using MiXCR and keeps one entry per CDR3 protein. The sample has over 300,000 distinct CDR3 sequences; 92% are singletons. Material for sequencing was CD4+ T cells from PBMCs. The receptors come from a human donor with multiple sclerosis.

This chain joins TRBV7-6 and TRBJ2-5; D may be TRBD2 (7 bases). The ends were cut back, 5 bases at V and 4 bases at J, with 14 bases in the middle. Germline V gene lookup returns CDR1 SGHVS and CDR2 FNYEAQ. The CDR3 has 14 residues. The CDR3 bases are TGTGCCAGCAGCCGAGGGGGGGATGGAGAGACCCAGTACTTC. As protein: CASSRGGDGETQYF.

The rearrangement links TRBV7-6 to TRBJ2-2; TRBD2 matches 11 bases. CDR1 and CDR2 (germline): SGHVS, FNYEAQ. J gave up 4 bases and V 1 base, and 8 bases lay outside the gene matches. CDR3 length: 18 residues. This CDR3 reads CASSLVGLAGSSTGELFF. The CDR3 DNA reads TGTGCCAGCAGCTTAGTAGGACTAGCGGGTTCTAGCACCGGGGAGCTGTTTTTT.

V is TRBV7-2 and J is TRBJ2-7, with TRBD1 identical over 10 bases. From germline, CDR1 is SGHTA and CDR2 FQGNSA. J lost 7 bases, V lost 4 bases, and 7 bases had no gene match. The CDR3 runs 14 residues. The CDR3, as DNA: TGTGCCAGCAGCTCCCGGGACAGGGGTAGGGAGCAGTACTTC. It is translated as CASSSRDRGREQYF.

The V and J genes are TRBV7-9 and TRBJ1-1; TRBD1 matches 9 bases. With 4 bases clipped from V and 6 bases from J, the junction kept 12 bases outside the gene matches. CDR1 and CDR2 from the germline V gene are SEHNR and FQNEAQ (reference sequence). The CDR3 spans 16 residues. CDR3 DNA: TGTGCCAGCAGCTCCCTCCCCGGACAGGGGACTTCTGAAGCTTTCTTT. Residues: CASSSLPGQGTSEAFF.

The CDR3 DNA is TGTGCCAGCAGCCAATCGGGACTAGCGGGTCCCGGGGAGCTGTTTTTT. Translating it yields CASSQSGLAGPGELFF. V is TRBV3-1 and J is TRBJ2-2, with 12 bases aligning to TRBD2. The CDR3 totals 16 residues. Germline values: CDR1 LGHDT, CDR2 YNNKEL (reference sequence). V shed 2 bases, J shed 6 bases, and the junction held 4 bases outside the gene matches.

The V gene is TRBV14, the J gene TRBJ2-3, with a tentative D call TRBD2 (5 bases). V was cut by 0 bases and J by 2 bases, with 9 bases left in between. This CDR3 contains 15 residues. Per the germline V gene, CDR1 is SGHDN and CDR2 is FVKESK. CDR3 nucleotide sequence: TGTGCCAGCAGCCAAGATAGGACTGTCACAGATACGCAGTATTTT. Translation: CASSQDRTVTDTQYF. Supplemented by reference TRBV14 and TRBJ2-3, the full variable domain reads EAGVTQFPSHSVIEKGQTVTLRCDPISGHDNLYWYRRVMGKEIKFLLHFVKESKQDESGMPNNRFLAERTGGTYSTLKVQPAELEDSGVYFCASSQDRTVTDTQYFGPGTRLTVL.

This rearrangement joins TRBV6-1 to TRBJ2-6; no reliable D call. Deletions cut 5 bases from V and 0 bases from J, with 8 bases between. The CDR3 totals 15 residues. Germline assignment: CDR1 MNHNS and CDR2 SASEGT. The CDR3 sequence is CASSNTNSGANVLTF. The DNA for the CDR3 is TGTGCCAGCAGTAACACGAACTCTGGGGCCAACGTCCTGACTTTC.

The V and J genes are TRBV19 and TRBJ1-1; the match to TRBD1 covers 7 bases. Germline values: CDR1 LNHDA, CDR2 SQIVND (reference sequence). The CDR3 totals 14 residues. J gave up 6 bases and V 4 bases, and 8 bases lay outside the gene matches. This CDR3 is CASSTGHRGAEAFF. As DNA, the CDR3 is TGTGCCAGTAGTACCGGGCACAGGGGCGCTGAAGCTTTCTTT.

J is TRBJ1-1 and V is TRBV4-3, with D possibly TRBD1 on 6 matching bases. CDR3 length equals 13 residues. V was trimmed by 3 bases and J by 6 bases, leaving 11 bases between them. Per the germline V gene, CDR1 is LGHNA and CDR2 is YSLEER. CDR3 sequence reads: CASSQMRGAEAFF. CDR3 DNA sequence: TGCGCCAGCAGCCAGATGAGGGGGGCTGAAGCTTTCTTT.

In the case of this clonotype: The CDR3 ends on some other residue instead of the conserved phenylalanine or tryptophan, so this is likely a read error. The CDR3 DNA is TGCAGCGTTGAATCCGGGGGCAGGACTGAAGCTTTCCTT. It encodes CSVESGGRTEAFL. This chain connects TRBV29-1 to TRBJ1-1; D might be TRBD1 (6 bases). Trimming took off 2 bases at V and 5 bases at J, with 12 bases between the two ends. Germline V gene sequence: CDR1 SQVTM, CDR2 ANQGSEA. The CDR3 sequence is 13 residues long.

The chain combines TRBV19 with TRBJ1-5; D may be TRBD1 (5 bases). Germline V CDR1 and CDR2: LNHDA, SQIVND (reference sequence). V shed 3 bases and J shed 5 bases, with 14 bases lying between them. This CDR3 region has 15 residues. The CDR3 bases are TGTGCCAGTAGTATCGGGGCAGGTCCCCATCAGCCCCAGCATTTT. The encoded protein is CASSIGAGPHQPQHF.

This chain joins TRBV12-3 or TRBV12-4 and TRBJ2-7, with D perhaps being TRBD1 or TRBD2 (5 bases each). CDR3 length: 14 residues. Trimming shortened V by 2 bases and J by 3 bases, and 11 bases separated the two germline ends. This CDR3 reads CASSLMGPIYEQYF. The CDR3 bases are TGTGCCAGCAGTTTAATGGGACCGATCTACGAGCAGTACTTC.

This sequence joins TRBV25-1 and TRBJ2-1; D is uncertain. Germline-derived CDR1 and CDR2 are MGHDK and SYGVNS. V lost 4 bases and J 7 bases, leaving 14 bases between the germline ends. The CDR3 is made up of 14 amino acids. CDR3 nucleotide sequence: TGTGCCAGCAGTGGGAGCCCTCTGGTGAATGAGCAGTTCTTC. Amino acid sequence: CASSGSPLVNEQFF.

The CDR3 reads CASSLGQGAAEQFF. In DNA, the CDR3 is TGCGCCAGCAGCTTGGGACAGGGGGCGGCTGAGCAGTTCTTC. The chain recombines TRBV5-1 with TRBJ2-1, with 10 bases identical to TRBD1. The CDR3 is made up of 14 amino acids. The junction had 3 bases not matched to a gene; V was cut back by 0 bases and J by 9 bases. Germline V CDR1 and CDR2: SGHRS, YFSETQ. Full variable domain (remainder filled in from reference TRBV5-1 and TRBJ2-1): KAGVTQTPRYLIKTRGQQVTLSCSPISGHRSVSWYQQTPGQGLQFLFEYFSETQRNKGNFPGRFSGRQFSNSRSEMNVSTLELGDSALYLCASSLGQGAAEQFFGPGTRLTVL.

This chain joins TRBV29-1 and TRBJ1-1; D gene unclear. Germline V gene data show CDR1 as SQVTM and CDR2 as ANQGSEA. The ends were cut back, 6 bases at V and 1 base at J, with 12 bases in the middle. CDR3 length: 13 residues. The CDR3: CSVARGPNTEAFF. The CDR3 DNA follows: TGCAGCGTCGCCCGTGGGCCGAACACTGAAGCTTTCTTT.

J is TRBJ1-1 and V is TRBV20-1; D gene uncertain. The germline V gene encodes CDR1 DFQATT and CDR2 SNEGSKA (reference sequence). This CDR3 comprises 16 residues. V shed 0 bases and J shed 5 bases, with 19 bases lying between them. The CDR3, as DNA: TGCAGTGCTAGAGATTGGACCCGGGAAGGGTGGACTGAAGCTTTCTTT. Translation: CSARDWTREGWTEAFF.

The CDR3 region has the DNA TGTGCCAGCACGGAAGACCCCTCCTACAATGAGCAGTTCTTC. It specifies CASTEDPSYNEQFF. V and J are TRBV2 and TRBJ2-1; D gene uncertain. Deletions cut 7 bases from V and 0 bases from J, with 10 bases between. The CDR3 has 14 amino acids. Germline CDR1 and CDR2: SNHLY and FYNNEI.

There are a few counts of this clonotype. The chain couples TRBV2 to TRBJ1-1, with 8 bases lining up with TRBD1. CDR3 length: 15 amino acids. Germline V gene data show CDR1 as SNHLY and CDR2 as FYNNEI. With V trimmed by 2 bases and J by 4 bases, 6 bases remained unmatched. Here the CDR3 DNA reads TGTGCCAGCAGTGAAAACAGGGGGTTTGGCACTGAAGCTTTCTTT. Its protein is CASSENRGFGTEAFF.

This clonotype was observed once. The gene calls are TRBV20-1 and TRBJ2-6, with 8 positions matching TRBD1. V shed 5 bases and J 2 bases; nucleotides not matched to a gene: 2. This CDR3 has 14 amino acids. The V gene's germline CDR1 is DFQATT and CDR2 SNEGSKA (reference sequence). The CDR3 region is CSALTGAGANVLTF. CDR3 in DNA: TGCAGTGCTTTGACAGGGGCTGGGGCCAACGTCCTGACTTTC.

The V call is TRBV5-1, the J call TRBJ1-2; 8 bases line up with TRBD1. Trimming took 4 bases from V and 2 from J; bases not matched to a gene: 4. Germline CDR1 SGHRS, CDR2 YFSETQ. This CDR3 is built from 14 residues. Written as DNA, the CDR3 is TGCGCCAGCAGCCCGACAGGGGACAACTATGGCTACACCTTC. Protein: CASSPTGDNYGYTF.